A single sample gave rise to the 29 T cell receptor beta chains below, sequenced in a study of T-cell memory formation after mild COVID-19. TCRdb independently ran MiXCR on the 5' RACE reads; one entry per CDR3 protein. The sample includes about 560,000 distinct CDR3 sequences, 20% to 25% seen only once; the top ten take 7% to 9%. The sample consisted of PBMCs or a T cell subset sorted from them (not recorded which). Receptors originate from an adult woman who had mild COVID-19 (a few samples of this study predate the infection). Cell type and time point are not known.

V and J are TRBV4-1 and TRBJ1-1; D is unresolved. Per the germline V gene, CDR1 is MGHRA and CDR2 is YSYEKL. This CDR3 contains 15 residues. V was trimmed by 0 bases and J by 3 bases, leaving 11 bases between them. The CDR3 region is CASSQEWGQYTEAFF. Here the CDR3 DNA reads TGCGCCAGCAGCCAAGAATGGGGTCAGTACACTGAAGCTTTCTTT.

The table lists this clonotype with a few counts. The chain uses TRBV5-6 and TRBJ2-3; perhaps D is TRBD1 or TRBD2 (5 bases each). Germline V lookup: CDR1 SGHDT, CDR2 YYEEEE. Deletions cut 1 base from V and 9 bases from J, with 18 bases between. This CDR3 comprises 15 residues. CDR3 sequence reads: CASSLFRLPRDTQYF. Written as DNA, the CDR3 is TGTGCCAGCAGCTTGTTTCGGCTTCCGAGGGACACGCAGTATTTT.

The chain couples TRBV30 to TRBJ2-3, with D unresolved. CDR1 is GTSNPN and CDR2 is SVGIG in the germline V gene (reference sequence). V was trimmed by 0 bases and J by 6 bases, leaving 7 bases between them. The CDR3 runs to 12 residues. The DNA of the CDR3 is TGTGCCTGGAGTGTACAAAGGGATACGCAGTATTTT. This sequence encodes CAWSVQRDTQYF.

This clonotype was detected a few times. This chain joins TRBV7-9 and TRBJ1-5; possible D gene TRBD1, 6 bases. CDR1 SEHNR and CDR2 FQNEAQ come from the germline V gene (reference sequence). V shed 9 bases and J shed 6 bases, with 15 bases lying between them. This CDR3 has 13 residues. The CDR3 DNA follows: TGTGCCAGTAACAGGGATAGGGGTCAGCCCCAGCATTTT. Residues: CASNRDRGQPQHF.

V and J are TRBV12-3 or TRBV12-4 and TRBJ1-1; no definite D call. V shed 10 bases and J shed 3 bases, with 9 bases lying between them. This CDR3 has 11 residues. This chain's CDR3 is CATRRDTEAFF. The CDR3 DNA sequence: TGTGCCACGCGTCGGGACACTGAAGCTTTCTTT.

The rearrangement uses TRBV11-2 and TRBJ2-7, with 7 bases matching TRBD1. Trimming removed 4 bases from V and 1 base from J; junction bases left unmatched: 7. The CDR3 contains 15 residues. Germline assignment: CDR1 SGHAT and CDR2 FQNNGV. This CDR3 is CASSWGQFFSYEQYF. Written as DNA, the CDR3 is TGTGCCAGCAGCTGGGGACAGTTCTTTTCCTACGAGCAGTACTTC. Complete variable domain (other parts from reference TRBV11-2 and TRBJ2-7): EAGVAQSPRYKIIEKRQSVAFWCNPISGHATLYWYQQILGQGPKLLIQFQNNGVVDDSQLPKDRFSAERLKGVDSTLKIQPAKLEDSAVYLCASSWGQFFSYEQYFGPGTRLTVT.

The sample holds a few counts of this clonotype. The rearrangement joins TRBV5-4 to TRBJ2-2; weak D call: TRBD2 (6 bases). Between the trimmed V and J ends, which lost 3 bases and 1 base, there was a span of 7 bases. Germline values: CDR1 SGHNT, CDR2 YYREEE (reference sequence). CDR3 length: 14 residues. CDR3 region: CASSSGRNTGELFF. The CDR3 DNA is TGTGCCAGCAGCTCCGGGAGGAACACCGGGGAGCTGTTTTTT.

This clonotype was seen ten or more times. The rearrangement links TRBV2 to TRBJ2-1; 10 bases are a match to TRBD2. With V trimmed by 6 bases and J by 4 bases, 15 bases remained unmatched. CDR1 is SNHLY and CDR2 is FYNNEI in the germline V gene. The CDR3 covers 18 residues. The CDR3 loop reads CASSRRPTGTSEYNEQFF. DNA for the CDR3: TGTGCCAGCAGCCGACGCCCTACCGGGACTAGCGAATACAATGAGCAGTTCTTC.

This clonotype was detected a few times. The rearrangement uses TRBV18 and TRBJ2-7; no reliable D call. The CDR3 sequence is 12 residues long. Germline V gives CDR1 KGHSH, CDR2 LQKENI. The CDR3 spells CTTGRSSYEQYF. CDR3 nucleotide sequence: TGTACAACCGGTAGGAGCTCCTACGAGCAGTACTTC.

V is TRBV5-6 and J is TRBJ2-7, with TRBD1 as a possible D gene (5 bases). Per the germline V gene, CDR1 is SGHDT and CDR2 is YYEEEE. Trimming removed 2 bases from V and 4 bases from J, with 19 bases in between. CDR3 length equals 16 residues. The CDR3 here is CASSLGVDSLGYEQYF. DNA for the CDR3: TGTGCCAGCAGCTTAGGGGTTGACAGTCTTGGTTACGAGCAGTACTTC.

This clonotype came up a few times. The rearrangement uses TRBV7-2 and TRBJ2-7; D uncertain. The germline V gene encodes CDR1 SGHTA and CDR2 FQGNSA. V was cut by 5 bases and J by 6 bases, with 17 bases left in between. The length of the CDR3 is 14 residues. The CDR3 nucleotides read TGTGCCAGCAGCCCGCGACCCCCGGCTGGCGAGCAGTACTTC. Encoded protein: CASSPRPPAGEQYF.

The chain has TRBV6-6 and TRBJ2-1; D is perhaps TRBD2 (5 bases). Trimming took off 6 bases at V and 1 base at J, with 16 bases between the two ends. The CDR3 totals 16 residues. In germline, CDR1 is MNHNY, CDR2 SVGAGI (reference sequence). The CDR3 region has the DNA TGTGCCAGCAGCCTTGCTCTTCGGGGTTCCTACAATGAGCAGTTCTTC. Protein: CASSLALRGSYNEQFF.

The J gene is TRBJ2-5, the V gene TRBV20-1, with D possibly TRBD1 on 6 matching bases. This CDR3 has 13 residues. The germline CDR1 and CDR2 sequences are DFQATT and SNEGSKA (reference sequence). The V gene lost 0 bases and the J gene lost 4 bases, with 9 bases spanning the gap. CDR3 region: CSARDDRRETQYF. The CDR3 DNA reads as TGCAGTGCTAGAGACGACAGGCGAGAGACCCAGTACTTC.

V gene TRBV7-9 combines with J gene TRBJ1-1, with D perhaps matching TRBD1 (5 bases). Germline CDR1 is SEHNR and CDR2 is FQNEAQ (reference sequence). This CDR3 contains 14 residues. Trimming removed 1 base at V and 4 bases at J, with 10 bases between. The CDR3 DNA sequence: TGTGCCAGCAGCTTAGTTCAAAGGGGCACTGAAGCTTTCTTT. Residues: CASSLVQRGTEAFF.

A few counts support this clonotype. The rearrangement uses TRBV20-1 and TRBJ2-5; 9 bases line up with TRBD1. The CDR3 is 14 residues long. The trim removed 6 bases at V and 5 bases at J, leaving 10 bases unmatched. The V gene's germline CDR1 is DFQATT and CDR2 SNEGSKA (reference sequence). This CDR3 is CSAFGTGLSETQYF. CDR3 coding DNA: TGCAGTGCCTTTGGGACAGGGTTATCGGAGACCCAGTACTTC.

This clonotype was seen more than once but under ten times. The gene calls are TRBV5-6 and TRBJ2-7; 8 bases fit TRBD1. The CDR3 is made up of 15 amino acids. V lost 4 bases, J lost 7 bases, and 13 bases stayed unmatched. Per the germline V gene, CDR1 is SGHDT and CDR2 is YYEEEE. CDR3 nucleotide sequence: TGTGCCAGCAGCAACGACCTGCAGGGGGCGGGGGAGCAGTACTTC. Its protein product is CASSNDLQGAGEQYF.

This clonotype was observed a few times. V usage is TRBV5-5 and J usage is TRBJ1-5; tentative D call: TRBD1 (5 bases). Looked up from germline, CDR1 is SGHKS and CDR2 is YYEKEE (reference sequence). V was shortened by 0 bases and J by 4 bases, with 8 bases between the two germline ends. The CDR3 sequence is 14 residues long. The CDR3 spells CASSLAGTNQPQHF. The CDR3 DNA follows: TGTGCCAGCAGCTTGGCCGGGACTAATCAGCCCCAGCATTTT. Full variable domain (rest looked up from reference TRBV5-5 and TRBJ1-5): DAGVTQSPTHLIKTRGQQVTLRCSPISGHKSVSWYQQVLGQGPQFIFQYYEKEERGRGNFPDRFSARQFPNYSSELNVNALLLGDSALYLCASSLAGTNQPQHFGDGTRLSIL.

The rearrangement uses TRBV5-6 and TRBJ2-4, with TRBD2 identical over 14 bases. The CDR3 spans 20 residues. Germline V gives CDR1 SGHDT, CDR2 YYEEEE. Trimming at V came to 5 bases and at J to 0 bases, leaving 13 bases not matched to a gene. The CDR3 sequence: CASSRLAGGPLPLAKNIQYF. The CDR3 DNA sequence: TGTGCCAGCAGTCGACTAGCGGGAGGGCCCCTTCCCCTAGCCAAAAACATTCAGTACTTC.

This chain uses TRBV20-1 with TRBJ1-1; no definite D call. This CDR3 is built from 17 residues. Per germline, CDR1 DFQATT and CDR2 SNEGSKA (reference sequence). The V end lost 0 bases, the J end lost 0 bases, and 17 bases lay between the germline ends. The CDR3 spells CSARDPRHFGMNTEAFF. The CDR3 DNA reads as TGCAGTGCTAGAGATCCTCGACATTTCGGGATGAACACTGAAGCTTTCTTT.

The chain is built from TRBV7-2 and TRBJ2-7, with 8 bases fitting TRBD2. There are 18 residues in the CDR3. Germline assignment: CDR1 SGHTA and CDR2 FQGNSA. V was clipped by 3 bases and J by 5 bases; unmatched bases: 18. The CDR3 DNA follows: TGTGCCAGCAGCTTTAATTCCGGGCGGGGGGCTCTTTTCCACGAGCAGTACTTC. Protein sequence: CASSFNSGRGALFHEQYF.

V gene TRBV12-3 or TRBV12-4 combines with J gene TRBJ1-1, with a possible D match to TRBD1 (5 bases). The V end was cut by 3 bases, the J end by 4 bases, with 18 bases between. This CDR3 spans 16 amino acids. In DNA, the CDR3 is TGTGCCAGCAGTTTGGGCAGGGCCCGGGTGGGCACTGAAGCTTTCTTT. It encodes CASSLGRARVGTEAFF.

The chain recombines TRBV29-1 with TRBJ1-2, with D unclear. The germline V gene encodes CDR1 SQVTM and CDR2 ANQGSEA. CDR3 length: 13 amino acids. V lost 4 bases and J 4 bases, leaving 13 bases between the germline ends. The CDR3 DNA reads as TGCAGCGTTGGTCCAGTGGAGGGCTATGGCTACACCTTC. Its translation is CSVGPVEGYGYTF.

J is TRBJ2-2 and V is TRBV23-1; D perhaps matches TRBD1 (5 bases). TRBV23-1 is annotated as an ORF whose role is uncertain. The CDR3 runs 14 residues. Trimming took 4 bases from V and 4 from J, leaving 10 bases between them. CDR3 nucleotide sequence: TGCGCCAGCAGTCGTCGGACACCCACCGGGGAGCTGTTTTTT. Residues: CASSRRTPTGELFF.

This clonotype was seen only a few times. This chain joins TRBV11-2 and TRBJ2-1, with D possibly being TRBD1 (6 bases). V was pared by 10 bases and J by 10 bases, with 17 bases between. This CDR3 has 12 amino acids. Per germline, CDR1 SGHAT and CDR2 FQNNGV. The DNA for the CDR3 is TGTGCCACCGTGGGTGGGGGCGGCGAGCAGTTCTTC. It translates to CATVGGGGEQFF.

This rearrangement joins TRBV24-1 to TRBJ2-5; weak D call: TRBD1 (6 bases). Germline V gene sequence: CDR1 KGHDR, CDR2 SFDVKD. CDR3 length: 13 residues. The ends were cut back, 2 bases at V and 3 bases at J, with 6 bases in the middle. The CDR3 DNA is TGTGCCACCAGTGATTGGACAGAAGAGACCCAGTACTTC. Its translation: CATSDWTEETQYF.

The J gene is TRBJ2-5, the V gene TRBV6-5, with TRBD1 identical over 10 bases. This CDR3 is 18 amino acids long. Germline loops: CDR1 MNHEY, CDR2 SVGAGI. V lost 5 bases, J lost 4 bases, and 16 bases stayed unmatched. The CDR3 region is CASSPGASDRGLGETQYF. CDR3 nucleotides: TGTGCCAGCAGTCCCGGGGCAAGCGACAGGGGGCTAGGAGAGACCCAGTACTTC.

This clonotype turned up a few times. V and J are TRBV11-2 and TRBJ2-7; 11 bases agree with TRBD2. The CDR3 totals 18 residues. From germline, CDR1 is SGHAT and CDR2 FQNNGV. Trimming removed 4 bases from V and 4 bases from J; junction bases left unmatched: 15. The CDR3 loop is CASSSEYELAGAEYEQYF. CDR3 coding DNA: TGTGCCAGCAGCTCGGAGTACGAACTAGCGGGAGCCGAGTACGAGCAGTACTTC.

This clonotype was seen only a few times. The chain carries TRBV12-3 or TRBV12-4 and TRBJ1-1; D perhaps matches TRBD1 (5 bases). This CDR3 contains 15 residues. The V gene lost 3 bases and the J gene lost 5 bases, with 16 bases spanning the gap. The CDR3 region has the DNA TGTGCCAGCAGTTTCGAAAGGATTCAGGGTACTGAAGCTTTCTTT. Protein sequence: CASSFERIQGTEAFF.

The chain links TRBV10-2 to TRBJ2-1; D gene unclear. The CDR3 extends over 12 amino acids. V gave up 8 bases and J gave up 4 bases, with 9 bases separating them. Germline CDR1 WSHSY, CDR2 SAAADI. CDR3 DNA: TGCGCCAGCGTCGAGAGGTACAATGAGCAGTTCTTC. Residues: CASVERYNEQFF.